This T cell receptor beta chain appears in the sequencing data of a study of blood T cell repertoires in COVID-19. The germline gives CDR1 MDHEN, CDR2 SYDVKM. V shed 3 bases and J shed 1 base, with 19 bases lying between them. The CDR3 covers 19 residues. Original methodology: Quantification of nucleated cells was approximated via reference gene primer amplification. The data were produced by immunoSEQ multiplex PCR, yet TCRdb's version contains in-frame clones alone and is incomplete. That table is the source of V, J and clone size, and D and trimming were worked out from the DNA. The profile shows some 130,000 clones, roughly 89% of them singletons.

The rearrangement joins TRBV28 to TRBJ2-6; perhaps TRBD2 as D (6 bases). Sequenced input: PBMCs or T cells enriched from blood (not recorded which). This receptor was identified in a man aged 50-59 years who had recovered from COVID-19. The CDR3, as DNA: TGTGCCAGCAGTTTGTTCCAACCGGGACTCAAATCTGGGGCCAACGTCCTGACTTTC. Residues: CASSLFQPGLKSGANVLTF.